The 12 T cell receptor beta chains presented below share a single source sample, sequenced in a study of cytomegalovirus exposure and HLA in healthy donors. Libraries were prepared by immunoSEQ multiplex PCR; TCRdb keeps only in-frame clonotypes and omits some of them. The sample contains about 280,000 clones, more than 75% of which appear only once. The sample comprised PBMCs. Receptors were obtained from a woman under 30 in good health and CMV-seronegative.

This chain links TRBV4-1 with TRBJ2-5, with 9 positions matching TRBD2. After removal of 1 base from V and 3 bases from J, the junction contained 0 bases not matched to a gene. Germline V lookup: CDR1 MGHRA, CDR2 YSYEKL. The CDR3 is made up of 14 amino acids. In DNA, the CDR3 is TGCGCCAGCAGCCAAGGACTAGCGGAAGAGACCCAGTACTTC. Residues: CASSQGLAEETQYF.

The chain combines TRBV29-1 with TRBJ1-1; no firm D call. Germline loops: CDR1 SQVTM, CDR2 ANQGSEA. This CDR3 is 12 amino acids long. V lost 4 bases and J 4 bases, leaving 10 bases between the germline ends. The CDR3: CSVGPLGTEAFF. CDR3 nucleotides: TGCAGCGTTGGCCCCCTAGGCACTGAAGCTTTCTTT. The full variable domain, with the rest looked up from reference TRBV29-1 and TRBJ1-1, is SAVISQKPSRDICQRGTSLTIQCQVDSQVTMMFWYRQQPGQSLTLIATANQGSEATYESGFVIDKFPISRPNLTFSTLTVSNMSPEDSSIYLCSVGPLGTEAFFGQGTRLTVV.

The genes are TRBV7-2 and TRBJ1-5, with 8 bases that match TRBD1. The V gene end was trimmed by 1 base and the J gene end by 2 bases; junction bases not matched to a gene: 7. This CDR3 spans 17 amino acids. Germline V gene data show CDR1 as SGHTA and CDR2 as FQGNSA. Written as DNA, the CDR3 is TGTGCCAGCAGCTTAGTCGGACAGGGAAACGGCAATCAGCCCCAGCATTTT. As protein: CASSLVGQGNGNQPQHF.

The V gene is TRBV4-3, the J gene TRBJ2-7; TRBD2 agrees at 8 bases. V shed 0 bases, J shed 7 bases, and the junction held 11 bases outside the gene matches. The CDR3 has 16 residues. Germline CDR1 reads LGHNA; CDR2 reads YSLEER. In nucleotides, the CDR3 is TGCGCCAGCAGCCAAGATCCACTAGCGGAAACTTGGGAGCAGTACTTC. Its translation: CASSQDPLAETWEQYF.

The chain uses TRBV25-1 and TRBJ2-5, with D tentatively TRBD1 (6 bases). V gave up 5 bases and J gave up 4 bases, with 14 bases separating them. Germline V lookup: CDR1 MGHDK, CDR2 SYGVNS. The CDR3 totals 14 residues. The CDR3: CASSKGGVGETQYF. The CDR3 DNA sequence: TGTGCCAGCAGTAAAGGGGGTGTTGGAGAGACCCAGTACTTC.

This rearrangement joins TRBV28 to TRBJ1-1; TRBD1 agrees at 7 bases. CDR1 MDHEN and CDR2 SYDVKM come from the germline V gene. The CDR3 sequence is 14 residues long. J lost 5 bases, V lost 8 bases, and 11 bases had no gene match. CDR3: CASQIDRVRTEAFF. DNA of the CDR3: TGTGCCAGCCAGATTGACAGGGTAAGGACTGAAGCTTTCTTT.

The chain combines TRBV5-4 with TRBJ2-2; no reliable D call. With 7 bases removed from V and 0 bases from J, the gap between germline ends came to 7 bases. Germline-derived CDR1 and CDR2 are SGHNT and YYREEE (reference sequence). CDR3 length equals 13 residues. The CDR3 reads CASPNPNTGELFF. In DNA form, the CDR3 reads TGTGCCAGCCCCAATCCGAACACCGGGGAGCTGTTTTTT.

The chain couples TRBV10-2 to TRBJ1-2; 11 positions match TRBD1. Looked up from germline, CDR1 is WSHSY and CDR2 is SAAADI. The length of the CDR3 is 13 residues. V lost 8 bases, J lost 8 bases, and 7 bases stayed unmatched. Here the CDR3 reads CASESGQGGGYTF. The CDR3 coding sequence is TGCGCCAGCGAATCGGGACAGGGGGGAGGCTACACCTTC.

The V gene is TRBV13, the J gene TRBJ2-1; 7 nucleotides agree with TRBD1. The length of the CDR3 is 15 residues. The V gene's germline CDR1 is PRHDT and CDR2 FYEKMQ (reference sequence). V lost 0 bases and J lost 3; bases outside the gene matches: 2. This CDR3 is CASSLGGQHYNEQFF. The CDR3 DNA follows: TGTGCCAGCAGCTTAGGGGGACAGCACTACAATGAGCAGTTCTTC. Complete variable domain (other parts from reference TRBV13 and TRBJ2-1): AAGVIQSPRHLIKEKRETATLKCYPIPRHDTVYWYQQGPGQDPQFLISFYEKMQSDKGSIPDRFSAQQFSDYHSELNMSSLELGDSALYFCASSLGGQHYNEQFFGPGTRLTVL.

This rearrangement joins TRBV6-5 to TRBJ1-4; D gene ambiguous. The CDR3 spans 13 residues. The germline CDR1 and CDR2 sequences are MNHEY and SVGAGI. Trimming left V 8 bases short and J 0 bases short, with 7 bases between. Written as DNA, the CDR3 is TGTGCCAGCTCGAGGGCAACTAATGAAAAACTGTTTTTT. It yields the protein CASSRATNEKLFF.

The V gene is TRBV7-2, the J gene TRBJ2-3; D is perhaps TRBD2 (5 bases). CDR1 is SGHTA, CDR2 FQGNSA, per germline. The V end lost 4 bases, the J end lost 3 bases, and 11 bases lay between the germline ends. The CDR3 runs 14 residues. CDR3 coding DNA: TGTGCCAGCAGCTCTCAACCGGGAACAGATACGCAGTATTTT. Protein: CASSSQPGTDTQYF.

The V gene is TRBV7-8, the J gene TRBJ1-6; D is undetermined. Germline V gene sequence: CDR1 SGHVS, CDR2 FQNEAQ. The CDR3 is 14 residues long. The V and J ends lost 2 bases and 7 bases respectively, with 9 bases between them. The CDR3 bases are TGTGCCAGCAGCTTAAATACCAGAAATTCACCCCTCCACTTT. Translated: CASSLNTRNSPLHF.